This T cell receptor beta chain was identified during a study of blood T cell repertoires in COVID-19. Study as a whole: The study drew acute and convalescent COVID-19 samples from the United States, Italy and Spain.

Only in-frame clones appear in the TCRdb table, and some are missing; sequencing was by immunoSEQ multiplex PCR. The table shows some 16,000 clones, with about 88% occurring only once. This CDR3 has 14 amino acids. The V end lost 1 base, the J end lost 1 base, and 6 bases lay between the germline ends. Germline CDR1 reads SGDLS; CDR2 reads YYNGEE. The TCR comes from a man aged 55 to 69 with acute or convalescent COVID-19. Sequences were obtained from peripheral blood. This chain uses TRBV9 with TRBJ2-1; TRBD2 might be the D (5 bases). The CDR3 reads CASSVTGSYNEQFF. CDR3 in DNA: TGTGCCAGCAGCGTAACGGGATCCTACAATGAGCAGTTCTTC.